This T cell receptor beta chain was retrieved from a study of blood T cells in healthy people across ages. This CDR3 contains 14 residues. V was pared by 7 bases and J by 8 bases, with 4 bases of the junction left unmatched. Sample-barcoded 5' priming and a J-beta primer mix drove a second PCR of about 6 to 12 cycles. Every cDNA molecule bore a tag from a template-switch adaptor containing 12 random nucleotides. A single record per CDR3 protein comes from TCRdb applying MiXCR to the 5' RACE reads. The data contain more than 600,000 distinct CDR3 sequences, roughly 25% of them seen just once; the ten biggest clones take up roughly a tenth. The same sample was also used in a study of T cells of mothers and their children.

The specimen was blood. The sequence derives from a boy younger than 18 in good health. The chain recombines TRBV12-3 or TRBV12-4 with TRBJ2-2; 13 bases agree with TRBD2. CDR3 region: CASNPGLAGGELFF. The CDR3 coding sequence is TGTGCCAGCAACCCGGGACTAGCGGGAGGGGAGCTGTTTTTT.